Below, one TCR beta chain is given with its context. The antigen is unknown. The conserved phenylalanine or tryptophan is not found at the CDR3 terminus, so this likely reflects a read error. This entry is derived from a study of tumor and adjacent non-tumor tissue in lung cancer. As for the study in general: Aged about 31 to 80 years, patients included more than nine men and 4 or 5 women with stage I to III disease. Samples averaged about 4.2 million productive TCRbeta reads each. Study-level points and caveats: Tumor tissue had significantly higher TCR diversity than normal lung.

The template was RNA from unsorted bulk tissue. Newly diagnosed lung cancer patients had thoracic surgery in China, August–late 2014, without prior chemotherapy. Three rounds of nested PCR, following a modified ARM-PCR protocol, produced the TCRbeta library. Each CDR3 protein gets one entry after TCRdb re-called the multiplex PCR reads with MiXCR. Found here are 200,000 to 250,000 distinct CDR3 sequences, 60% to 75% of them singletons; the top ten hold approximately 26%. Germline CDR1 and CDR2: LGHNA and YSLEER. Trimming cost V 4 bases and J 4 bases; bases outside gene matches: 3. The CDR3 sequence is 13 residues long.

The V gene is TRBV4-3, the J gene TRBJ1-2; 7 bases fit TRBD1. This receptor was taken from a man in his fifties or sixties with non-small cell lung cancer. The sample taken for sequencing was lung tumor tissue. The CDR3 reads CASSRDRPYGYTI. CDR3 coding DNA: TGCGCCAGCAGCCGGGACAGACCCTATGGCTACACCATC.